The rows below give T cell receptor beta chains drawn from one sample of a study of a mutant IDH1 vaccine in newly diagnosed glioma. Repertoires were generated with immunoSEQ multiplex PCR, while TCRdb's copy carries only in-frame clones and drops some. The sample comprises about 92,000 clones, about 83% of which are singletons, and roughly 7.1% rests with the top ten. The specimen was PBMCs, collected from a glioma patient treated with radiotherapy, temozolomide or both. The receptors shown here come from a woman between 45 and 65 years old with glioma. Both conserved end residues are part of each CDR3. The order of the fields is CDR3 DNA, CDR3 protein, J gene, CDR3 length, V gene, D gene, clone size. The D gene is left open where the match is weak. Size is stated for part of the rows, as once, few or many counts, or as a class when the clone is expanded.

CDR3nt: TGTGCCAGCAGCTTAGTCGGCTACAATGAGCAGTTCTTC
CDR3aa: CASSLVGYNEQFF
j_gene: TRBJ2-1
len: 13
v_gene: TRBV7-2
d_gene: NA
abundance: NA

CDR3nt: TGCAGCGTTGAGGCCAGGACAGCGAACTATGGCTACACCTTC
CDR3aa: CSVEARTANYGYTF
j_gene: TRBJ1-2
len: 14
v_gene: TRBV29-1
d_gene: NA
abundance: NA

CDR3nt: TGTGCCAGCAGCTTAGCGGGGGCTAACACCGGGGAGCTGTTTTTT
CDR3aa: CASSLAGANTGELFF
j_gene: TRBJ2-2
len: 15
v_gene: TRBV7-8
d_gene: NA
abundance: NA

CDR3nt: TGTGCCAGCAGCCTAGGTTCGGGACAGCCCTATGGCTACACCTTC
CDR3aa: CASSLGSGQPYGYTF
j_gene: TRBJ1-2
len: 15
v_gene: TRBV7-3
d_gene: TRBD1
abundance: NA

CDR3nt: TGTGCCAGCACCGCGACGAGGGTGGGCTACACCTTC
CDR3aa: CASTATRVGYTF
j_gene: TRBJ1-2
len: 12
v_gene: TRBV6-1
d_gene: NA
abundance: once

CDR3nt: TGTGCCAGCAGCCCCCGCCGGGTGGGCGGAGTACAAGAGACCCAGTACTTC
CDR3aa: CASSPRRVGGVQETQYF
j_gene: TRBJ2-5
len: 17
v_gene: TRBV9
d_gene: NA
abundance: NA

CDR3nt: TGCGCCAGCAGCATTGACAGGGTTGGTACTGAAGCTTTCTTT
CDR3aa: CASSIDRVGTEAFF
j_gene: TRBJ1-1
len: 14
v_gene: TRBV5-1
d_gene: TRBD1
abundance: NA

CDR3nt: TGTGCCAGCAGCCAAGAGCGGGACACGGCCCAGCATTTT
CDR3aa: CASSQERDTAQHF
j_gene: TRBJ1-5
len: 13
v_gene: TRBV4-2
d_gene: NA
abundance: few

CDR3nt: TGTGCCAGCAGCTTGGATAGTTCGGGGGGCAAGCAGTATTTT
CDR3aa: CASSLDSSGGKQYF
j_gene: TRBJ2-3
len: 14
v_gene: TRBV5-6
d_gene: NA
abundance: NA

CDR3nt: TGTGCCAGCAGTGCAACCCAGAGCTATGGCTACACCTTC
CDR3aa: CASSATQSYGYTF
j_gene: TRBJ1-2
len: 13
v_gene: TRBV6-1
d_gene: NA
abundance: NA

CDR3nt: TGTGCCACCAGCCGACGTGAATGGGCGGAAGCTTTCTTT
CDR3aa: CATSRREWAEAFF
j_gene: TRBJ1-1
len: 13
v_gene: TRBV15
d_gene: NA
abundance: NA

CDR3nt: TGTGCCAGCACTTTGCAGGGTACAGATACGCAGTATTTT
CDR3aa: CASTLQGTDTQYF
j_gene: TRBJ2-3
len: 13
v_gene: TRBV28
d_gene: NA
abundance: NA

CDR3nt: TGTGCCAGCACCGCCCCTCAGGGCTATGAGCAGTTCTTC
CDR3aa: CASTAPQGYEQFF
j_gene: TRBJ2-1
len: 13
v_gene: TRBV7-9
d_gene: NA
abundance: few

CDR3nt: TGCGCCAGCAGCGTTGGACAGGGCGAACTGATGAATAATGAAAAACTGTTTTTT
CDR3aa: CASSVGQGELMNNEKLFF
j_gene: TRBJ1-4
len: 18
v_gene: TRBV5-1
d_gene: TRBD1
abundance: NA

CDR3nt: TGTGCCAGCAGTGAAGCGCGGGGCAGGGCGCAGCATTTT
CDR3aa: CASSEARGRAQHF
j_gene: TRBJ1-5
len: 13
v_gene: TRBV6-1
d_gene: NA
abundance: NA

CDR3nt: TGTGCCAGCAGTTTATCCCTTGGACAGGAACAAGAGACCCAGTACTTC
CDR3aa: CASSLSLGQEQETQYF
j_gene: TRBJ2-5
len: 16
v_gene: TRBV28
d_gene: TRBD1
abundance: once

CDR3nt: TGTGCCAGCAGTGAGGGTCCCGAGACCCAGTACTTC
CDR3aa: CASSEGPETQYF
j_gene: TRBJ2-5
len: 12
v_gene: TRBV2
d_gene: NA
abundance: NA

CDR3nt: TGTGCCAGCAGCTTAGATGGCTCAACTAATGAAAAACTGTTTTTT
CDR3aa: CASSLDGSTNEKLFF
j_gene: TRBJ1-4
len: 15
v_gene: TRBV7-2
d_gene: NA
abundance: NA

CDR3nt: TGCGCCAGCAGTACTAGCGGAGAAGAGACCCAGTACTTC
CDR3aa: CASSTSGEETQYF
j_gene: TRBJ2-5
len: 13
v_gene: TRBV5-1
d_gene: TRBD2
abundance: NA

CDR3nt: TGCAGCGTTGCAATTGGACTAGCGGGCGAGCAGTACTTC
CDR3aa: CSVAIGLAGEQYF
j_gene: TRBJ2-7
len: 13
v_gene: TRBV29-1
d_gene: TRBD2
abundance: NA

CDR3nt: TGTGCCAGCAGTGCGCAGGCGAGCTCCTACAATGAGCAGTTCTTC
CDR3aa: CASSAQASSYNEQFF
j_gene: TRBJ2-1
len: 15
v_gene: TRBV6-4
d_gene: NA
abundance: NA

CDR3nt: TGTGCCAGCAGTTTACGGGGGGCAACCGGGAACACTGAAGCTTTCTTT
CDR3aa: CASSLRGATGNTEAFF
j_gene: TRBJ1-1
len: 16
v_gene: TRBV27
d_gene: NA
abundance: NA

CDR3nt: TGCGCCAGCAGCTTGGGTGAGACAGAAAATTCACCCCTCCACTTT
CDR3aa: CASSLGETENSPLHF
j_gene: TRBJ1-6
len: 15
v_gene: TRBV5-1
d_gene: NA
abundance: NA

CDR3nt: TGTGCCAGCAACTTTAGGGGCTCGATCCCCGAGCAGTACTTC
CDR3aa: CASNFRGSIPEQYF
j_gene: TRBJ2-7
len: 14
v_gene: TRBV5-6
d_gene: NA
abundance: NA

CDR3nt: TGCGCCAGCAGTGAGCCCCTTTTGACTAACTATGGCTACACCTTC
CDR3aa: CASSEPLLTNYGYTF
j_gene: TRBJ1-2
len: 15
v_gene: TRBV10-1
d_gene: NA
abundance: few

CDR3nt: TGCGCCAGCAGCCAAGAAAGACAGGGATCCTACGAGCAGTACTTC
CDR3aa: CASSQERQGSYEQYF
j_gene: TRBJ2-7
len: 15
v_gene: TRBV4-1
d_gene: TRBD1
abundance: few

CDR3nt: TGTGCCAGCAACGGGGGGGGCAATCAGCCCCAGCATTTT
CDR3aa: CASNGGGNQPQHF
j_gene: TRBJ1-5
len: 13
v_gene: TRBV2
d_gene: NA
abundance: NA

CDR3nt: TGCGCCAGCAGCTCATCGGGACCTGCAGATACGCAGTATTTT
CDR3aa: CASSSSGPADTQYF
j_gene: TRBJ2-3
len: 14
v_gene: TRBV5-1
d_gene: NA
abundance: NA

CDR3nt: TGTGCTAGTGGTCCCGGGACAGGGTACGAAAAACTGTTTTTT
CDR3aa: CASGPGTGYEKLFF
j_gene: TRBJ1-4
len: 14
v_gene: TRBV12-5
d_gene: TRBD1
abundance: NA

CDR3nt: TGTGCCAGCAGTCAGCCAGGGGCCAGAGGCTACACCTTC
CDR3aa: CASSQPGARGYTF
j_gene: TRBJ1-2
len: 13
v_gene: TRBV6-1
d_gene: NA
abundance: NA

CDR3nt: TGTGCCAGCAGCCAAGTACAAGGAAATTCACCCCTCCACTTT
CDR3aa: CASSQVQGNSPLHF
j_gene: TRBJ1-6
len: 14
v_gene: TRBV14
d_gene: NA
abundance: NA

CDR3nt: TGCAGCGTTGAAGATCGAGGCAGGGGTCGCCCGGGCACTGAAGCTTTCTTT
CDR3aa: CSVEDRGRGRPGTEAFF
j_gene: TRBJ1-1
len: 17
v_gene: TRBV29-1
d_gene: NA
abundance: NA

CDR3nt: TGTGCTAGCAGCGGGGGTCCAAAAGAGACCCAGTACTTC
CDR3aa: CASSGGPKETQYF
j_gene: TRBJ2-5
len: 13
v_gene: TRBV7-7
d_gene: TRBD2
abundance: once

CDR3nt: TGTGCCAGCAGCTTAGAGTGGAGGTCTAGCGGTGTCGTCAAAAACATTCAGTACTTC
CDR3aa: CASSLEWRSSGVVKNIQYF
j_gene: TRBJ2-4
len: 19
v_gene: TRBV7-2
d_gene: TRBD2
abundance: NA

CDR3nt: TGTGCCAGCGGAAGTTGGTCCGGCTCTCCCCGCGAGCAGTACTTC
CDR3aa: CASGSWSGSPREQYF
j_gene: TRBJ2-7
len: 15
v_gene: TRBV7-9
d_gene: NA
abundance: NA

CDR3nt: TGTGCCAGCAGCCCCTCCGGGGGGGCCGACGGTGAGCAGTTCTTC
CDR3aa: CASSPSGGADGEQFF
j_gene: TRBJ2-1
len: 15
v_gene: TRBV4-2
d_gene: TRBD2
abundance: NA

CDR3nt: TGCGCCAGCAGCCCGGGACTAGCGGGGGATCAAGCAGATACGCAGTATTTT
CDR3aa: CASSPGLAGDQADTQYF
j_gene: TRBJ2-3
len: 17
v_gene: TRBV5-1
d_gene: TRBD2
abundance: NA

CDR3nt: TGTGCCAGCAGGACAGGGATCGTGGGTAATCAGCCCCAGCATTTT
CDR3aa: CASRTGIVGNQPQHF
j_gene: TRBJ1-5
len: 15
v_gene: TRBV6-1
d_gene: TRBD1
abundance: NA

CDR3nt: TGTGCCAGCCGCCTAGCGGATTATGGAGATACGCAGTATTTT
CDR3aa: CASRLADYGDTQYF
j_gene: TRBJ2-3
len: 14
v_gene: TRBV2
d_gene: TRBD2
abundance: NA

CDR3nt: TGTGCCAGCTCACCTGGACGGTCCTATGGCTACACCTTC
CDR3aa: CASSPGRSYGYTF
j_gene: TRBJ1-2
len: 13
v_gene: TRBV18
d_gene: NA
abundance: NA

CDR3nt: TGTGCCAGCAGGCGCGAATCCGGGACAGCATTAGCCAAAAACATTCAGTACTTC
CDR3aa: CASRRESGTALAKNIQYF
j_gene: TRBJ2-4
len: 18
v_gene: TRBV2
d_gene: TRBD1
abundance: NA

CDR3nt: TGTGCCAGCAGTGTAGCCAGCGGGGGGGTACGGGGTGAGAAAGAGACCCAGTACTTC
CDR3aa: CASSVASGGVRGEKETQYF
j_gene: TRBJ2-5
len: 19
v_gene: TRBV2
d_gene: TRBD2
abundance: NA

CDR3nt: TGTGCCAGCAACTCGCCATTCACTGAACCCTACGAGCAGTACTTC
CDR3aa: CASNSPFTEPYEQYF
j_gene: TRBJ2-7
len: 15
v_gene: TRBV21-1
d_gene: NA
abundance: NA

CDR3nt: TGTGCCAGCAGAACGACAGGGGGATGGTCACCCCTCCACTTT
CDR3aa: CASRTTGGWSPLHF
j_gene: TRBJ1-6
len: 14
v_gene: TRBV28
d_gene: TRBD1
abundance: NA

CDR3nt: TGTGCCAGCAGCTTACCAGGCAGCAGCTCCTATAATTCACCCCTCCACTTT
CDR3aa: CASSLPGSSSYNSPLHF
j_gene: TRBJ1-6
len: 17
v_gene: TRBV7-9
d_gene: NA
abundance: NA

CDR3nt: TGTGCCAGTAGTATAATTGAGGGCTCCACCAGGGGAAGTCAGCCCCAGCATTTT
CDR3aa: CASSIIEGSTRGSQPQHF
j_gene: TRBJ1-5
len: 18
v_gene: TRBV19
d_gene: NA
abundance: NA

CDR3nt: TGTGCCAGCAGACACAGGGATGTGAACACTGAAGCTTTCTTT
CDR3aa: CASRHRDVNTEAFF
j_gene: TRBJ1-1
len: 14
v_gene: TRBV5-6
d_gene: NA
abundance: NA

CDR3nt: TGTGCCAGCAGTTCAGACCCCTTGGGGGATTCACCCCTCCACTTT
CDR3aa: CASSSDPLGDSPLHF
j_gene: TRBJ1-6
len: 15
v_gene: TRBV6-4
d_gene: NA
abundance: NA

CDR3nt: TGCGCCAGCAGGCGGACGGGAACTACTGAAGCTTTCTTT
CDR3aa: CASRRTGTTEAFF
j_gene: TRBJ1-1
len: 13
v_gene: TRBV4-1
d_gene: NA
abundance: NA

CDR3nt: TGTGCCAGCAGCCTCGAGAGTTCTTCTGGGGAGCTGTTTTTT
CDR3aa: CASSLESSSGELFF
j_gene: TRBJ2-2
len: 14
v_gene: TRBV7-9
d_gene: NA
abundance: NA

CDR3nt: TGCGCCAGCAGCCAAGAGCGGGACAATGAGCAGTTCTTC
CDR3aa: CASSQERDNEQFF
j_gene: TRBJ2-1
len: 13
v_gene: TRBV4-1
d_gene: NA
abundance: NA

CDR3nt: TGTGCCAGCAGTTTATCATCTTCTTCACTTAGAGCCTACGAGCAGTACTTC
CDR3aa: CASSLSSSSLRAYEQYF
j_gene: TRBJ2-7
len: 17
v_gene: TRBV27
d_gene: NA
abundance: once

CDR3nt: TGTGCCAGCAGCTTGGGGGGAGCAGGCACTGAAGCTTTCTTT
CDR3aa: CASSLGGAGTEAFF
j_gene: TRBJ1-1
len: 14
v_gene: TRBV5-6
d_gene: NA
abundance: NA

CDR3nt: TGTGCCAGCAGTTCAACCGGGACAAAAAACACTGAAGCTTTCTTT
CDR3aa: CASSSTGTKNTEAFF
j_gene: TRBJ1-1
len: 15
v_gene: TRBV2
d_gene: NA
abundance: NA